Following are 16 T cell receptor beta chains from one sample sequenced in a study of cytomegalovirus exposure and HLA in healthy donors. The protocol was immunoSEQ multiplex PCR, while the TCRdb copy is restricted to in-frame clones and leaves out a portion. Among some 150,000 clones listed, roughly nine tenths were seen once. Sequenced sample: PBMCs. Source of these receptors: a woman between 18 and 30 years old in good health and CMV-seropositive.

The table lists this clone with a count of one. The chain's CDR3 is CASSKTGGWGTDTQYF. The CDR3 nucleotides read TGCGCCAGCAGCAAGACAGGTGGATGGGGCACAGATACGCAGTATTTT. The genes are TRBV5-1 and TRBJ2-3; the D gene is possibly TRBD1 (6 bases). V was trimmed by 4 bases and J by 1 base, leaving 16 bases between them. Germline V gene data show CDR1 as SGHRS and CDR2 as YFSETQ. The CDR3 loop spans 16 amino acids.

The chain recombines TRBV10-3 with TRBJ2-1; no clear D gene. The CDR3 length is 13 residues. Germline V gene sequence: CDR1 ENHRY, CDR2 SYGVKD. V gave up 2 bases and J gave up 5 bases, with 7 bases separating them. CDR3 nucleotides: TGTGCCATCAGTGAGACGGTGGACAATGAGCAGTTCTTC. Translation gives CAISETVDNEQFF.

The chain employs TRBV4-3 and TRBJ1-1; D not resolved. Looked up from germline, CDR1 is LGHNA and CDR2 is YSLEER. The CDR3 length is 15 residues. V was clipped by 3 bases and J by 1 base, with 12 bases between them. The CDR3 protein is CASSQWTVSNTEAFF. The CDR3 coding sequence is TGCGCCAGCAGCCAGTGGACTGTTTCGAACACTGAAGCTTTCTTT.

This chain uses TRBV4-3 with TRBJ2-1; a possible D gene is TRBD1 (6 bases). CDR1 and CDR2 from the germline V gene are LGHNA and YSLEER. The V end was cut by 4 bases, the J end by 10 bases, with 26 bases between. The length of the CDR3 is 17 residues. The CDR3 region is CASSLNPGRALQGEQFF. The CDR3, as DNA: TGCGCCAGCAGCCTAAACCCCGGACGAGCTTTACAGGGCGAGCAGTTCTTC.

The chain's CDR3 is CASSLDDRGNDEQYF. The DNA for the CDR3 is TGCGCCAGCAGCTTAGACGACAGGGGGAACGACGAGCAGTACTTC. The chain is built from TRBV5-1 and TRBJ2-7; 9 bases align to TRBD1. The CDR3 length is 15 residues. V dropped 2 bases and J dropped 5; count of bases not matched to a gene: 8. CDR1 and CDR2 from the germline V gene are SGHRS and YFSETQ.

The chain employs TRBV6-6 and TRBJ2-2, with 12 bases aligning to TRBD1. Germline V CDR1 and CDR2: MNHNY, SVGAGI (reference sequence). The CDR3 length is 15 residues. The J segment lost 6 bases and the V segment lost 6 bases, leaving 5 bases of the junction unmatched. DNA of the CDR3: TGTGCCAGCAGCCGGGACAGGGGGCTCGCCGGGGAGCTGTTTTTT. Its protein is CASSRDRGLAGELFF.

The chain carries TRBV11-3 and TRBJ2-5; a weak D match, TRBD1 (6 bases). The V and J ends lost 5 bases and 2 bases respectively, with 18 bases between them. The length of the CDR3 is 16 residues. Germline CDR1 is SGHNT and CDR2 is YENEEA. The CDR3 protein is CASSTRRGSGQETQYF. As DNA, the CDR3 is TGTGCCAGCAGCACCCGCAGGGGATCGGGGCAAGAGACCCAGTACTTC.

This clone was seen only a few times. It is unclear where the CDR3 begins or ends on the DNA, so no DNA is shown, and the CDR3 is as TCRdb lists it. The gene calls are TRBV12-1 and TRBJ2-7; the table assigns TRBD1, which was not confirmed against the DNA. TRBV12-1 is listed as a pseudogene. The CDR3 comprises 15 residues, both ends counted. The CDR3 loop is CASSFGQGAKYEQYF.

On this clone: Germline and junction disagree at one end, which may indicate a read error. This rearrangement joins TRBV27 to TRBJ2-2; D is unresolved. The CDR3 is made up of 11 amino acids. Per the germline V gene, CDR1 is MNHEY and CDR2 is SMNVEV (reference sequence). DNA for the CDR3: TGTGCCACCAGTTATAGCGGGGAGCTGTTTTTT. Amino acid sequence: CATSYSGELFF.

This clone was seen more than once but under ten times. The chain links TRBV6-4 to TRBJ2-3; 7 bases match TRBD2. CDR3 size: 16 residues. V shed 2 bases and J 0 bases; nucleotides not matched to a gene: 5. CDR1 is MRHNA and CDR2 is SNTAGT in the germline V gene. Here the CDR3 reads CASSDGSGGSTDTQYF. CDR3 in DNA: TGTGCCAGCAGTGACGGGTCGGGAGGTAGCACAGATACGCAGTATTTT.

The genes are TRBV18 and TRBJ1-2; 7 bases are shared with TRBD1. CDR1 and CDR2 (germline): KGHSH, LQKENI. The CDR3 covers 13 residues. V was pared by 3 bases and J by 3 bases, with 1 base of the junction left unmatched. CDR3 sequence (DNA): TGTGCCAGCTCACCCGACAGGGACTATGGCTACACCTTC. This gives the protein CASSPDRDYGYTF.

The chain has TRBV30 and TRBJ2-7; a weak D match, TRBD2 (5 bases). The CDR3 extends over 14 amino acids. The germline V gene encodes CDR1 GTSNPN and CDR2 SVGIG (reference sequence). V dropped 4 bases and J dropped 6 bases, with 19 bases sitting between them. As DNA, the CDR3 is TGTGCCTGGAACGGGATTACCGGCGGAGGCGAGCAGTACTTC. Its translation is CAWNGITGGGEQYF.

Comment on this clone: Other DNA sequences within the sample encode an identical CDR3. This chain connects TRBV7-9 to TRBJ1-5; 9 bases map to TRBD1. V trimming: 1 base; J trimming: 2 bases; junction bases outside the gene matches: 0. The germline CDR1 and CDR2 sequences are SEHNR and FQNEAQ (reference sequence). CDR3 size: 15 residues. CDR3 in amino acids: CASSLGTGGNQPQHF. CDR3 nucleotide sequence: TGTGCCAGCAGCTTAGGGACAGGGGGCAATCAGCCCCAGCATTTT.

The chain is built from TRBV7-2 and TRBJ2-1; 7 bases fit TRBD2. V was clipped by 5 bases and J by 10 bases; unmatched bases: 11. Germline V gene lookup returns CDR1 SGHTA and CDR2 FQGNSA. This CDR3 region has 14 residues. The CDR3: CASSPLAARAEQFF. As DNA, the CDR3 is TGTGCCAGCAGCCCGCTAGCGGCCCGGGCGGAGCAGTTCTTC. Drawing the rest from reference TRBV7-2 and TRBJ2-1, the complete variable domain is GAGVSQSPSNKVTEKGKDVELRCDPISGHTALYWYRQSLGQGLEFLIYFQGNSAPDKSGLPSDRFSAERTGGSVSTLTIQRTQQEDSAVYLCASSPLAARAEQFFGPGTRLTVL.

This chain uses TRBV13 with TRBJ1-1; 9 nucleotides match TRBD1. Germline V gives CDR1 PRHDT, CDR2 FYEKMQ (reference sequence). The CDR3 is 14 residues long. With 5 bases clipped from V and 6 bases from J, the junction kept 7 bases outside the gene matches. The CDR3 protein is CASSVGQGISEAFF. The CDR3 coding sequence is TGTGCCAGCAGCGTGGGACAGGGTATCTCTGAAGCTTTCTTT.

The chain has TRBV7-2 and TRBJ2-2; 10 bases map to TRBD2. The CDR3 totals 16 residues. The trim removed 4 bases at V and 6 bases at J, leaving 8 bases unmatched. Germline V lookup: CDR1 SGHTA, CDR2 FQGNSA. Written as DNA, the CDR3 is TGTGCCAGCAGCTCAAAACGGCTAGCGGGAGCCGGGGAGCTGTTTTTT. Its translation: CASSSKRLAGAGELFF.